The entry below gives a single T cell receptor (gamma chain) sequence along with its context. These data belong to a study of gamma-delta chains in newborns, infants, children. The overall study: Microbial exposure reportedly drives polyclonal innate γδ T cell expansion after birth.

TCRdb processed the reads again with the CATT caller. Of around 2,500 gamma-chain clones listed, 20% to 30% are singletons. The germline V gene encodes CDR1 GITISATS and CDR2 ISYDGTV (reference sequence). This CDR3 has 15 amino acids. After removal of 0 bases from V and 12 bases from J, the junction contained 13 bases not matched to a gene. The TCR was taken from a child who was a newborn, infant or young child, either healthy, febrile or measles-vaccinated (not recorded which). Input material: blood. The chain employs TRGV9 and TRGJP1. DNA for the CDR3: TGTGCCTTGTGGGAGGTGAAGGGGCCCCAAAGGTTCAAGATATTT. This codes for CALWEVKGPQRFKIF.